Listed below are T cell receptor beta chains from one sample, sequenced in a study of cytomegalovirus exposure and HLA in healthy donors. TCRdb's copy holds only in-frame clones and misses some; the assay was immunoSEQ multiplex PCR. The data show a few hundred thousand clones, around 90% seen once. The source material was PBMCs. The receptors here all came from a woman between 18 and 29 years old in good health and CMV-seronegative. CDR3s include the opening cysteine and the closing phenylalanine or tryptophan. A D gene is named only where the DNA matches it firmly. The size entry is marked missing in some rows and otherwise reads once, few, many or a size class.

abundance: .
v_gene: TRBV4-1
j_gene: TRBJ2-1
d_gene: .
CDR3nt: TGCGCCAGCAGCCAAGATTCGATCATCAGACCTACTAGCTCCTACAATGAGCAGTTCTTC
CDR3aa: CASSQDSIIRPTSSYNEQFF

abundance: .
v_gene: TRBV18
j_gene: TRBJ2-7
d_gene: TRBD1
CDR3nt: TGTGCCAGCTCACCGGGGACAGGCTACGAGCAGTACTTC
CDR3aa: CASSPGTGYEQYF

abundance: .
v_gene: TRBV6-5
j_gene: TRBJ1-5
d_gene: .
CDR3nt: TGTGCCAGCAGTACCCGGAGAAATAATCAGCCCCAGCATTTT
CDR3aa: CASSTRRNNQPQHF

abundance: .
v_gene: TRBV19
j_gene: TRBJ2-6
d_gene: .
CDR3nt: TGTGCCAGCTCGAGACAGACGAGCTCTGGGGCCAACGTCCTGACTTTC
CDR3aa: CASSRQTSSGANVLTF

abundance: .
v_gene: TRBV14
j_gene: TRBJ2-7
d_gene: TRBD2
CDR3nt: TGTGCCAGCAGCCAAGGGACGGGGGGTGGCTACGAGCAGTACTTC
CDR3aa: CASSQGTGGGYEQYF

abundance: .
v_gene: TRBV7-9
j_gene: TRBJ2-2
d_gene: TRBD2
CDR3nt: TGTGCCAGCAGCTCCGGGACTAGCGGGGGCCCCTCCACCGGGGAGCTGTTTTTT
CDR3aa: CASSSGTSGGPSTGELFF

abundance: .
v_gene: TRBV11-2
j_gene: TRBJ2-1
d_gene: .
CDR3nt: TGTGCCAGCAGCCACTTGGGTAGCAAAGATGAGCAGTTCTTC
CDR3aa: CASSHLGSKDEQFF

abundance: few
v_gene: TRBV7-9
j_gene: TRBJ1-1
d_gene: .
CDR3nt: TGTGCCAGCAGCTTCGGGTCGGGCACTGAAGCTTTCTTT
CDR3aa: CASSFGSGTEAFF

abundance: .
v_gene: TRBV6-1
j_gene: TRBJ2-1
d_gene: TRBD1
CDR3nt: TGTGCCAGCAGCGGAGTCGAGACAGGGGACAATGAGCAGTTCTTC
CDR3aa: CASSGVETGDNEQFF

abundance: .
v_gene: TRBV6-1
j_gene: TRBJ2-1
d_gene: TRBD2
CDR3nt: TGTGCCAGCATAGCGGGGGGTTACAATGAGCAGTTCTTC
CDR3aa: CASIAGGYNEQFF

abundance: .
v_gene: TRBV19
j_gene: TRBJ1-6
d_gene: TRBD1
CDR3nt: TGTGCCAGTACACCGGGACAGCATTTACCCCTCCACTTT
CDR3aa: CASTPGQHLPLHF

abundance: .
v_gene: TRBV30
j_gene: TRBJ2-7
d_gene: TRBD2
CDR3nt: TGTGCCTGGAGTGGGCGAAGTAAAGCGGGGGGTGCTTACGAGCAGTACTTC
CDR3aa: CAWSGRSKAGGAYEQYF

abundance: .
v_gene: TRBV4-2
j_gene: TRBJ2-1
d_gene: .
CDR3nt: TGTGCCAGCAGCCAGTCTAGGGTGGCGGGTGAGCAGTTCTTC
CDR3aa: CASSQSRVAGEQFF

abundance: .
v_gene: TRBV2
j_gene: TRBJ1-2
d_gene: .
CDR3nt: TGTGCCAGCAGTGAATCTGTCGACAGGAGTTATGGCTACACCTTC
CDR3aa: CASSESVDRSYGYTF

abundance: .
v_gene: TRBV19
j_gene: TRBJ1-1
d_gene: .
CDR3nt: TGTGCCAGTAGTCCCCACTCGGGGGGCGCGGAAGCTTTCTTT
CDR3aa: CASSPHSGGAEAFF

abundance: once
v_gene: TRBV30
j_gene: TRBJ2-1
d_gene: .
CDR3nt: TGTGCCTGGAGTGCGTTGGTCGCTAGGAGCGGTTCCTACAATGAGCAGTTCTTC
CDR3aa: CAWSALVARSGSYNEQFF

abundance: .
v_gene: TRBV6-1
j_gene: TRBJ2-7
d_gene: .
CDR3nt: TGTGCCAGCAGTGACGGGGACTCAACCTACGAGCAGTACTTC
CDR3aa: CASSDGDSTYEQYF

abundance: .
v_gene: TRBV7-3
j_gene: TRBJ1-1
d_gene: TRBD1
CDR3nt: TGTGCCAGCAGCCTGGACAGGGGGAACACTGAAGCTTTCTTT
CDR3aa: CASSLDRGNTEAFF

abundance: .
v_gene: TRBV9
j_gene: TRBJ2-2
d_gene: TRBD1
CDR3nt: TGTGCCAGCAGCCACCCCCTTGACAGGGGGGGTGGGGAGCTGTTTTTT
CDR3aa: CASSHPLDRGGGELFF

abundance: .
v_gene: TRBV6-5
j_gene: TRBJ2-7
d_gene: .
CDR3nt: TGTGCCAGCAGGCAGGGGGGACGGGAGTACTTC
CDR3aa: CASRQGGREYF

abundance: .
v_gene: TRBV15
j_gene: TRBJ2-1
d_gene: TRBD2
CDR3nt: TGTGCCACCAGCAGTGGGAGGGATTACTACAATGAGCAGTTCTTC
CDR3aa: CATSSGRDYYNEQFF

abundance: once
v_gene: TRBV11-1
j_gene: TRBJ2-2
d_gene: .
CDR3nt: TGTGCCAGCAGCTTAGTTCAGGTCGGGGAGCTGTTTTTT
CDR3aa: CASSLVQVGELFF

abundance: .
v_gene: TRBV4-1
j_gene: TRBJ2-5
d_gene: .
CDR3nt: TGCGCCAGCAGCCAAGATCGGAGTCCCGAGGGAGAGACCCAGTACTTC
CDR3aa: CASSQDRSPEGETQYF

abundance: .
v_gene: TRBV7-9
j_gene: TRBJ2-2
d_gene: TRBD2
CDR3nt: TGTGCCAGCAGCTCCTTCGGACTAGCGGGGGAATTCAACACCGGGGAGCTGTTTTTT
CDR3aa: CASSSFGLAGEFNTGELFF

abundance: .
v_gene: TRBV6-5
j_gene: TRBJ2-4
d_gene: .
CDR3nt: TGTGCCAGCACCGGCCAGGGGGGCTTC
CDR3aa: CASTGQGGF

abundance: once
v_gene: TRBV27
j_gene: TRBJ1-1
d_gene: .
CDR3nt: TGTGCCAGCAGCCCAGAGGGGGGGGCAGCTTTCTTT
CDR3aa: CASSPEGGAAFF

abundance: .
v_gene: TRBV5-1
j_gene: TRBJ2-5
d_gene: TRBD1
CDR3nt: TGCGCCAGCAGCTTGGTTCAGGGACAGGGGGGAGAGACCCAGTACTTC
CDR3aa: CASSLVQGQGGETQYF

abundance: .
v_gene: TRBV7-8
j_gene: TRBJ2-1
d_gene: TRBD1
CDR3nt: TGTGCCAGCAGCCCCCCGAGGGTCCCGGGACAGGGTTCAGGAAATGAGCAGTTCTTC
CDR3aa: CASSPPRVPGQGSGNEQFF

abundance: once
v_gene: TRBV2
j_gene: TRBJ1-5
d_gene: .
CDR3nt: TGTGCCAGCAGCTCAGGGGGCAATCAGCCCCAGCATTTT
CDR3aa: CASSSGGNQPQHF

abundance: .
v_gene: TRBV6-5
j_gene: TRBJ1-5
d_gene: .
CDR3nt: TGTGCCAGCAGTTCCCAACAGGGATATCAGCCCCAGCATTTT
CDR3aa: CASSSQQGYQPQHF

abundance: .
v_gene: TRBV18
j_gene: TRBJ1-6
d_gene: .
CDR3nt: TGTGCCAGCTCATCCAGACAGATATTGGAATCACCCCTCCACTTT
CDR3aa: CASSSRQILESPLHF

abundance: few
v_gene: TRBV6-6
j_gene: TRBJ2-7
d_gene: TRBD1
CDR3nt: TGTGCCAGCAGTTACTACGGACAGGGTTACGAGCAGTACTTC
CDR3aa: CASSYYGQGYEQYF

abundance: .
v_gene: TRBV18
j_gene: TRBJ1-1
d_gene: .
CDR3nt: TGTGCCAGCTCACGGCGCGGGGGAATGCTGAACACTGAAGCTTTCTTT
CDR3aa: CASSRRGGMLNTEAFF